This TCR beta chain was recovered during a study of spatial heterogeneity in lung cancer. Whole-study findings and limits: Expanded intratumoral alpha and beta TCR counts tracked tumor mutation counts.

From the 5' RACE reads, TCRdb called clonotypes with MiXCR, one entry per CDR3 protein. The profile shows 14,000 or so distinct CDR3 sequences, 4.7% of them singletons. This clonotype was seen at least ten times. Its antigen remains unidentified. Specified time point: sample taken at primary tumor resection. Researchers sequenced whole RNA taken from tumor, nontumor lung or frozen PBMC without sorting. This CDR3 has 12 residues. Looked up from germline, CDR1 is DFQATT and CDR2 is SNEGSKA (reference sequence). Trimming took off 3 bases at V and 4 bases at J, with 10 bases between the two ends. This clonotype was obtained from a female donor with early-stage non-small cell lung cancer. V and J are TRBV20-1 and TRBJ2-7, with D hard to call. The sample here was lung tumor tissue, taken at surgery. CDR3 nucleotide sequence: TGCAGTGCTAGGTGGGCTGGGTACGAGCAGTACTTC. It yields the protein CSARWAGYEQYF.